This TCR beta chain derives from a study of CD8 T cells in ankylosing spondylitis. MiXCR, run by TCRdb on the 5' RACE reads, gives a single entry per CDR3 protein. The repertoire includes around 330,000 distinct CDR3 sequences, under 14% of them detected once, and roughly 9.2% sits in the top ten. This clonotype was seen at least ten times. As yet, its antigen is unknown. The study's findings and limits: In synovial fluid and blood from reactive arthritis, some motif variants were previously reported.

The germline CDR1 and CDR2 sequences are GTSNPN and SVGIG (reference sequence). V was cut by 0 bases and J by 9 bases, with 5 bases left in between. CDR3 length: 11 amino acids. Input material: blood, either unsorted or a sorted T cell fraction (not recorded which). The J gene is TRBJ2-2, the V gene TRBV30; D is undetermined. The clonotype was recovered from a female donor with ankylosing spondylitis or in good health (not recorded which). The CDR3 here is CAWSVDRELFF. DNA of the CDR3: TGTGCCTGGAGTGTAGACCGGGAGCTGTTTTTT.